This T cell receptor beta chain was identified in a study of T cell responses to AZD1222 COVID-19 vaccine. CDR3 length: 14 amino acids. Germline values: CDR1 LNHNV, CDR2 YYDKDF (reference sequence). V gave up 7 bases and J gave up 5 bases, with 16 bases separating them. Clones were read by immunoSEQ multiplex PCR, and TCRdb kept only the in-frame ones, dropping some. Of about 120,000 clones listed, 80% to 90% are singletons. V usage is TRBV15 and J usage is TRBJ2-3; perhaps TRBD2 as D (7 bases). Sequencing used peripheral blood, obtained 28 days after the second AZD1222 dose. The sequence was collected from an adult who received the AZD1222 COVID-19 vaccine. CDR3 DNA: TGTGCCACCACGGAGGGGGGGCCTGTAGATACGCAGTATTTT. Its translation is CATTEGGPVDTQYF.